A selection of T cell receptor beta chains follows, all from one sample in a study of CD8 T cells in ankylosing spondylitis. Each CDR3 protein is one row after TCRdb ran MiXCR on the 5' RACE reads. The data contain about 750,000 distinct CDR3 sequences, around a fifth of them singletons. The sequenced sample consisted of blood, either unsorted or a sorted T cell fraction (not recorded which). These receptors were obtained from a male donor with ankylosing spondylitis. Each CDR3 is given with its conserved first and last residue. A D gene is named only where the DNA matches it firmly. Not all rows give a size; the values are once, few, many and, for expanded clones, a class.

D gene: TRBD1; clone size: -; V gene: TRBV5-6; J gene: TRBJ2-3; CDR3 DNA: TGTGCCAGCAGCTCCGAGACAGGGTCCGGCGCAGATACGCAGTATTTT; CDR3 protein: CASSSETGSGADTQYF
D gene: -; clone size: -; V gene: TRBV27; J gene: TRBJ1-5; CDR3 DNA: TGTGCCAGCAGCGCGTTAGGGGCTGGGAATCAGCCCCAGCATTTT; CDR3 protein: CASSALGAGNQPQHF
D gene: TRBD1; clone size: few; V gene: TRBV27; J gene: TRBJ1-2; CDR3 DNA: TGTGCCAGCAGTCAAGAAGACAGGGGGCGCGGATATGGCTACACCTTC; CDR3 protein: CASSQEDRGRGYGYTF
D gene: -; clone size: -; V gene: TRBV7-9; J gene: TRBJ1-1; CDR3 DNA: TGTGCCAGCAGTTACCGGGACCCAAACGGGGGGAACACTGAAGCTTTCTTT; CDR3 protein: CASSYRDPNGGNTEAFF
D gene: TRBD1; clone size: few; V gene: TRBV6-1; J gene: TRBJ2-7; CDR3 DNA: TGTGCCAGCAGTGTTCGGGACAGGGGCCCCTACGAGCAGTACTTC; CDR3 protein: CASSVRDRGPYEQYF
D gene: -; clone size: many; V gene: TRBV9; J gene: TRBJ1-2; CDR3 DNA: TGTGCCAGCAGCGTAGATCAGGGAAGCTATGGCTACACCTTC; CDR3 protein: CASSVDQGSYGYTF
D gene: -; clone size: -; V gene: TRBV13; J gene: TRBJ1-1; CDR3 DNA: TGTGCCAGCAGCCCACGATTCACTTACAGTGCCACTGAAGCTTTCTTT; CDR3 protein: CASSPRFTYSATEAFF
D gene: -; clone size: few; V gene: TRBV11-2; J gene: TRBJ1-5; CDR3 DNA: TGTGCCAGCAGCTTAGATACGTATCAGCCCCAGCATTTT; CDR3 protein: CASSLDTYQPQHF
D gene: TRBD2; clone size: -; V gene: TRBV7-2; J gene: TRBJ2-1; CDR3 DNA: TGTGCCAGCAGCCTTGGGGGCGGGAGGGCCGAGTACAATGAGCAGTTCTTC; CDR3 protein: CASSLGGGRAEYNEQFF
D gene: -; clone size: many; V gene: TRBV12-3/TRBV12-4; J gene: TRBJ2-5; CDR3 DNA: TGTGCCAGCAGTCCCCTTGGGCGGCAGCAAGAGACCCAGTACTTC; CDR3 protein: CASSPLGRQQETQYF
D gene: TRBD1; clone size: -; V gene: TRBV2; J gene: TRBJ2-7; CDR3 DNA: TGTGCCAGCAGTGCTGGACAGGGATTAATTTCCTACGAGCAGTACTTC; CDR3 protein: CASSAGQGLISYEQYF
D gene: -; clone size: few; V gene: TRBV6-1; J gene: TRBJ2-1; CDR3 DNA: TGTGCCAGCAGACTTGATTACTCCTACAATGAGCAGTTCTTC; CDR3 protein: CASRLDYSYNEQFF
D gene: -; clone size: -; V gene: TRBV9; J gene: TRBJ2-3; CDR3 DNA: TGTGCCAGCAGCGAATCCAGGGAGAGGACAGATACGCAGTATTTT; CDR3 protein: CASSESRERTDTQYF
D gene: -; clone size: few; V gene: TRBV7-7; J gene: TRBJ2-1; CDR3 DNA: TGTGCTAGCAGCTTAGGGGTGGATGGGAATGAGCAGTTCTTC; CDR3 protein: CASSLGVDGNEQFF
D gene: TRBD1; clone size: few; V gene: TRBV7-9; J gene: TRBJ2-1; CDR3 DNA: TGTGCCAGCAGCTTAGGGGGACAGAATGAGCAGTTCTTC; CDR3 protein: CASSLGGQNEQFF
D gene: -; clone size: -; V gene: TRBV28; J gene: TRBJ2-7; CDR3 DNA: TGTGCCAGCAGAACAGGGGGGGTCCCCCCCTACGAGCAGTACTTC; CDR3 protein: CASRTGGVPPYEQYF
D gene: -; clone size: few; V gene: TRBV11-2; J gene: TRBJ2-1; CDR3 DNA: TGTGCCAGCAGCTTAGTTGCGACAGAAAGCAATGAGCAGTTCTTC; CDR3 protein: CASSLVATESNEQFF
D gene: TRBD2; clone size: -; V gene: TRBV20-1; J gene: TRBJ2-5; CDR3 DNA: TGCAGTGCTAGAGTTTCTGCGGGAGGAGAGACCCAGTACTTC; CDR3 protein: CSARVSAGGETQYF